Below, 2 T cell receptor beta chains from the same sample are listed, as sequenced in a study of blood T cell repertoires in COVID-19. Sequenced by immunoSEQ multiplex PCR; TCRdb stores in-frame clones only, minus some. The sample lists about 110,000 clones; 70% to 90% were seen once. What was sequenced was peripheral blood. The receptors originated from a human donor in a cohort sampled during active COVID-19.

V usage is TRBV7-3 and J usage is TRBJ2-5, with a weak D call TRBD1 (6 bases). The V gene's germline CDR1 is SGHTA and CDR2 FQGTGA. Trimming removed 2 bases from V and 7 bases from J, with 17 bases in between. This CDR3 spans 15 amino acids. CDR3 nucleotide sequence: TGTGCCAGCAGCTTAGACCACAGGGATGGTAGGACCCAGTACTTC. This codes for CASSLDHRDGRTQYF.

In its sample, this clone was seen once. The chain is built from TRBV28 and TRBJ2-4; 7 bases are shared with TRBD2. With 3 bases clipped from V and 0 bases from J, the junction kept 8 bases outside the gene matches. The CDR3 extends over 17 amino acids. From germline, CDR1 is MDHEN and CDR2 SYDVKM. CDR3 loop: CASSFGGMGLAKNIQYF. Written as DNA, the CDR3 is TGTGCCAGCAGTTTCGGGGGGATGGGCCTAGCCAAAAACATTCAGTACTTC.